Following are 25 T cell receptor beta chains from one sample sequenced in a study of graft-versus-host responses after intestinal transplantation. Clones were read by immunoSEQ multiplex PCR, and TCRdb kept only the in-frame ones, dropping some. The sample consists of 75,000 to 100,000 clones, more than 80% of them appearing once. The sequencing here drew on PBMCs, taken just under 460 days after intestinal transplant. Every receptor here comes from a human patient who received an intestinal transplant, so some T cells may come from the graft donor.

This chain's CDR3 is CASSLDGGRYEQYF. The DNA for the CDR3 is TGCGCCAGCAGCTTGGACGGGGGGCGGTACGAGCAGTACTTC. The chain is built from TRBV5-1 and TRBJ2-7, with a tentative D call TRBD2 (7 bases). Germline V CDR1 and CDR2: SGHRS, YFSETQ. V was pared by 0 bases and J by 4 bases, with 11 bases between. The CDR3 totals 14 residues. Full variable domain (outside the CDR3, taken from reference TRBV5-1 and TRBJ2-7): KAGVTQTPRYLIKTRGQQVTLSCSPISGHRSVSWYQQTPGQGLQFLFEYFSETQRNKGNFPGRFSGRQFSNSRSEMNVSTLELGDSALYLCASSLDGGRYEQYFGPGTRLTVT.

The gene calls are TRBV11-3 and TRBJ2-1; D remains ambiguous. V gave up 1 base and J gave up 11 bases, with 9 bases separating them. This CDR3 is 12 amino acids long. Germline V gives CDR1 SGHNT, CDR2 YENEEA. CDR3 protein: CASSLGDGKQFF. For the CDR3, the DNA is TGTGCCAGCAGCTTAGGAGACGGAAAGCAGTTCTTC.

This chain connects TRBV4-2 to TRBJ2-7, with 8 bases aligning to TRBD2. The V and J ends lost 1 base and 10 bases, in that order; junction bases with no gene match: 6. Germline CDR1 and CDR2: LGHNA and YNFKEQ. CDR3 length: 13 residues. CDR3 protein: CASSQAPLAEQYF. DNA for the CDR3: TGTGCCAGCAGCCAAGCACCACTAGCGGAACAGTACTTC.

In the case of this clone: Germline and junction disagree at one end, which may indicate a read error. The chain recombines TRBV7-7 with TRBJ1-1; tentative D call: TRBD1 (5 bases). The germline V gene encodes CDR1 SSHAT and CDR2 FNYEAQ (reference sequence). There are 13 residues in the CDR3. The CDR3 bases are TGTGCTAGCAGCCTTGGACAGAACACTGAAGCTTTCTTT. This codes for CASSLGQNTEAFF.

For this clone: This specimen includes other DNA sequences encoding the same CDR3. The chain combines TRBV6-5 with TRBJ1-4; possible D gene TRBD1, 5 bases. V was trimmed by 2 bases and J by 2 bases, leaving 12 bases between them. The CDR3 is made up of 16 amino acids. Per germline, CDR1 MNHEY and CDR2 SVGAGI. The CDR3 nucleotides read TGTGCCAGCAGTTACGGGGGGGGTCGGACTAATGAAAAACTGTTTTTT. Its translation: CASSYGGGRTNEKLFF.

The chain couples TRBV25-1 to TRBJ1-1; D unclear. Germline CDR1 is MGHDK and CDR2 is SYGVNS. V lost 6 bases, J lost 2 bases, and 13 bases lay in between. CDR3 length: 14 amino acids. The CDR3 DNA sequence: TGTGCCAGCAGCCCCGTGGGGAGAAACACTGAAGCTTTCTTT. Translation: CASSPVGRNTEAFF.

The chain combines TRBV11-3 with TRBJ1-4; D unclear. The germline gives CDR1 SGHNT, CDR2 YENEEA. V lost 5 bases, J lost 5 bases, and 6 bases lay in between. The CDR3 extends over 12 amino acids. In DNA, the CDR3 is TGTGCCAGCAGCGCACAGAATGAAAAACTGTTTTTT. Translated: CASSAQNEKLFF. Looking up the rest from reference TRBV11-3 and TRBJ1-4 gives the full variable domain: EAGVVQSPRYKIIEKKQPVAFWCNPISGHNTLYWYLQNLGQGPELLIRYENEEAVDDSQLPKDRFSAERLKGVDSTLKIQPAELGDSAVYLCASSAQNEKLFFGSGTQLSVL.

This clone has a handful of counts. The chain joins TRBV21-1 to TRBJ2-1; the table assigns TRBD1, which was not confirmed against the DNA. TRBV21-1 is reported as a pseudogene. CDR3 size: 13 residues. Here the CDR3 reads CASVGTGHNEQFF. The CDR3 DNA reads as TGTGCCAGCGTGGGGACAGGTCACAATGAGCAGTTCTTC.

This clone was detected a few times. The J gene is TRBJ1-5, the V gene TRBV27; D remains unclear. Germline V gene lookup returns CDR1 MNHEY and CDR2 SMNVEV (reference sequence). Trimming cost V 0 bases and J 6 bases, with 12 bases left between them. CDR3 length: 15 amino acids. Here the CDR3 DNA reads TGTGCCAGCAGTTTATCCCCACTATTCGTTCAGCCCCAGCATTTT. Translated, it gives CASSLSPLFVQPQHF.

In DNA form, the CDR3 reads TGCACCAGCAGCCAAGATGGCATGTGGGACCACTATGGCTACACCTTC. Residues: CTSSQDGMWDHYGYTF. The chain carries TRBV1 and TRBJ1-2. TRBV1 has pseudogene status. The CDR3 has 16 amino acids.

The V call is TRBV19, the J call TRBJ2-2; 8 nucleotides agree with TRBD1. The trim removed 5 bases at V and 6 bases at J, leaving 5 bases unmatched. The CDR3 is 14 residues long. Per the germline V gene, CDR1 is LNHDA and CDR2 is SQIVND (reference sequence). CDR3 in amino acids: CASSFQTGAGELFF. For the CDR3, the DNA is TGTGCCAGTAGTTTCCAGACAGGGGCCGGGGAGCTGTTTTTT.

The chain combines TRBV7-2 with TRBJ2-1; weak D call: TRBD1 (5 bases). V was trimmed by 1 base and J by 6 bases, leaving 16 bases between them. There are 16 residues in the CDR3. Germline values: CDR1 SGHTA, CDR2 FQGNSA. The CDR3 DNA is TGTGCCAGCAGCTTAGGGGGCCTGATGGGTGGCAATGAGCAGTTCTTC. Amino acids: CASSLGGLMGGNEQFF.

CDR3 DNA sequence: TGTGCCAGCAGTGGGGGGGCTAGCGGAGCCTACGAGCAGTACTTC. Translated: CASSGGASGAYEQYF. J is TRBJ2-7 and V is TRBV6-5; TRBD2 might be the D (7 bases). The germline V gene encodes CDR1 MNHEY and CDR2 SVGAGI. The CDR3 length is 15 residues. Trimming took off 5 bases at V and 2 bases at J, with 16 bases between the two ends.

The chain couples TRBV5-6 to TRBJ2-1, with a possible D match to TRBD2 (6 bases). V shed 1 base and J shed 8 bases, with 13 bases lying between them. This CDR3 has 14 amino acids. Germline values: CDR1 SGHDT, CDR2 YYEEEE. CDR3: CASSLTTSSHEQFF. The DNA for the CDR3 is TGTGCCAGCAGCTTGACCACTAGCAGCCATGAGCAGTTCTTC.

V usage is TRBV9 and J usage is TRBJ1-4; 10 bases agree with TRBD1. The CDR3 loop spans 16 amino acids. V lost 4 bases and J lost 0; bases outside the gene matches: 3. Germline values: CDR1 SGDLS, CDR2 YYNGEE. This CDR3 is CASSPGQGATNEKLFF. For the CDR3, the DNA is TGTGCCAGCAGCCCCGGACAGGGGGCAACTAATGAAAAACTGTTTTTT.

The chain recombines TRBV7-3 with TRBJ2-3; TRBD2 aligns across 12 bases. Germline V gene lookup returns CDR1 SGHTA and CDR2 FQGTGA. With 4 bases clipped from V and 6 bases from J, the junction kept 5 bases outside the gene matches. The CDR3 has 15 amino acids. CDR3 protein: CASSSSGTSGDTQYF. For the CDR3, the DNA is TGTGCCAGCAGCTCATCCGGGACTAGCGGGGATACGCAGTATTTT.

The chain links TRBV18 to TRBJ1-5, with TRBD1 matching 10 bases. CDR1 and CDR2 (germline): KGHSH, LQKENI. With V trimmed by 4 bases and J by 6 bases, 6 bases remained unmatched. This CDR3 contains 15 residues. This CDR3 is CASSLGTGDSQPQHF. In DNA form, the CDR3 reads TGTGCCAGCTCACTGGGGACAGGGGATTCTCAGCCCCAGCATTTT.

The rearrangement links TRBV19 to TRBJ2-6; 10 nucleotides align to TRBD1. Germline CDR1 is LNHDA and CDR2 is SQIVND (reference sequence). Trimming took 9 bases from V and 0 from J; bases not matched to a gene: 20. The CDR3 extends over 21 amino acids. CDR3: CASQGQGKFYQKGSGANVLTF. CDR3 nucleotides: TGTGCCAGCCAGGGACAGGGGAAATTTTACCAGAAGGGCTCTGGGGCCAACGTCCTGACTTTC.

The chain couples TRBV6-1 to TRBJ2-5, with 10 bases fitting TRBD2. This CDR3 region has 14 residues. Germline CDR1 and CDR2: MNHNS and SASEGT. The J segment lost 5 bases and the V segment lost 6 bases, leaving 6 bases of the junction unmatched. The DNA of the CDR3 is TGTGCCAGCAGAGCTAGCGGGGGACCTGAGACCCAGTACTTC. It is translated as CASRASGGPETQYF.

In DNA, the CDR3 is TGCGCCAGCAGCTTCACCGGGAGCCACGTTATGAACACTGAAGCTTTCTTT. Translation gives CASSFTGSHVMNTEAFF. The chain links TRBV5-1 to TRBJ1-1; D ambiguous. Germline-derived CDR1 and CDR2 are SGHRS and YFSETQ. CDR3 size: 17 residues. Trimming shortened V by 2 bases and J by 0 bases, and 17 bases separated the two germline ends.

V gene TRBV2 combines with J gene TRBJ1-2; 9 positions match TRBD1. Unmatched junction bases numbered 8, after V lost 2 bases and J lost 4 bases. The CDR3 has 16 amino acids. Germline CDR1 and CDR2: SNHLY and FYNNEI. This CDR3 is CASSEPGTGFVYGYTF. CDR3 coding DNA: TGTGCCAGCAGTGAACCCGGGACAGGGTTTGTCTATGGCTACACCTTC.

This chain links TRBV11-3 with TRBJ1-1; D remains unclear. The CDR3 is 15 amino acids. Trimming removed 1 base at V and 4 bases at J, with 13 bases between. The germline V gene has CDR1 SGHNT and CDR2 YENEEA. DNA of the CDR3: TGTGCCAGCAGCTTAGGTCCGGGGATGGGCACTGAAGCTTTCTTT. This sequence encodes CASSLGPGMGTEAFF. Supplemented by reference TRBV11-3 and TRBJ1-1, the full variable domain reads EAGVVQSPRYKIIEKKQPVAFWCNPISGHNTLYWYLQNLGQGPELLIRYENEEAVDDSQLPKDRFSAERLKGVDSTLKIQPAELGDSAVYLCASSLGPGMGTEAFFGQGTRLTVV.

The gene calls are TRBV10-3 and TRBJ1-5; 9 positions match TRBD1. From germline, CDR1 is ENHRY and CDR2 SYGVKD. Losses at the gene ends were 6 bases for V and 5 bases for J; bases not matched to a gene: 5. The CDR3 spans 14 residues. CDR3 bases: TGTGCCATCAGCGAGGACAGGGGTTATCAGCCCCAGCATTTT. Its protein product is CAISEDRGYQPQHF.

This CDR3 is CASSDALWVETQYF. The CDR3 DNA follows: TGTGCCAGCAGTGATGCGTTGTGGGTAGAGACCCAGTACTTC. This rearrangement joins TRBV6-1 to TRBJ2-5; no definite D call. The length of the CDR3 is 14 residues. CDR1 is MNHNS and CDR2 is SASEGT in the germline V gene. Trimming took 3 bases from V and 4 from J, leaving 12 bases between them.

V usage is TRBV13 and J usage is TRBJ2-2; weak D call: TRBD2 (5 bases). There are 15 residues in the CDR3. V was clipped by 5 bases and J by 4 bases, with 14 bases between them. Germline values: CDR1 PRHDT, CDR2 FYEKMQ (reference sequence). CDR3 in DNA: TGTGCCAGCAGCCCCCCGCCGGGAACCACCGGGGAGCTGTTTTTT. This codes for CASSPPPGTTGELFF.